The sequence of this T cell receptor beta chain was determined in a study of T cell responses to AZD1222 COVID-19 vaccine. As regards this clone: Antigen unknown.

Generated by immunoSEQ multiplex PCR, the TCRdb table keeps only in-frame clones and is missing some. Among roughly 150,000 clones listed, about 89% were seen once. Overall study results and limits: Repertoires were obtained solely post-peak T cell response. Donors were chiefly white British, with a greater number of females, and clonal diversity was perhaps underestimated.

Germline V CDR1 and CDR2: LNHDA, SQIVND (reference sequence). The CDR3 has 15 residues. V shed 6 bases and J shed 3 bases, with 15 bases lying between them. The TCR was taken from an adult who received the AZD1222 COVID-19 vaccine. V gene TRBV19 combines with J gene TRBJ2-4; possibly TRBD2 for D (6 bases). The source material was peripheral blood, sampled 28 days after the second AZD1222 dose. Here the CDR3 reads CASSSEGGGKNIQYF. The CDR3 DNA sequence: TGTGCCAGTAGCTCGGAGGGAGGAGGCAAAAACATTCAGTACTTC. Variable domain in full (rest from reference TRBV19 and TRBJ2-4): DGGITQSPKYLFRKEGQNVTLSCEQNLNHDAMYWYRQDPGQGLRLIYYSQIVNDFQKGDIAEGYSVSREKKESFPLTVTSAQKNPTAFYLCASSSEGGGKNIQYFGAGTRLSVL.